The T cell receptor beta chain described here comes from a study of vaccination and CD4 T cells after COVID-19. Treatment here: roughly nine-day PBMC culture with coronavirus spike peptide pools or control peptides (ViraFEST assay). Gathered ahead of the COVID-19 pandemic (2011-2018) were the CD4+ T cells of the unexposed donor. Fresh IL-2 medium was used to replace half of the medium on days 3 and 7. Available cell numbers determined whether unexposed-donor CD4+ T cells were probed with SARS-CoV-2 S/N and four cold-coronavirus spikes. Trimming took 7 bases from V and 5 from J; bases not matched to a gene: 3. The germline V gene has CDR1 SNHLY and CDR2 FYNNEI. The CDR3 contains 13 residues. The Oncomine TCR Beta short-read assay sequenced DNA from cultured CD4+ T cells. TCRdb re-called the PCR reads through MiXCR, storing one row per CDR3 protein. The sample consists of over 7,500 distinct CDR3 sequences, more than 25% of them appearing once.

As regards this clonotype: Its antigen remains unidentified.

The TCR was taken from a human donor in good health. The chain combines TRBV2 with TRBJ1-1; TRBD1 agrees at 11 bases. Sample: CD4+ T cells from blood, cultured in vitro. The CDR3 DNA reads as TGTGCCAGCATCCGGGACAGGGGGACTGAAGCTTTCTTT. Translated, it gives CASIRDRGTEAFF. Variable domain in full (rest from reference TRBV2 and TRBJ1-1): EPEVTQTPSHQVTQMGQEVILRCVPISNHLYFYWYRQILGQKVEFLVSFYNNEISEKSEIFDDQFSVERPDGSNFTLKIRSTKLEDSAMYFCASIRDRGTEAFFGQGTRLTVV.